The clone carrying this T cell receptor (beta chain) has more than one count but fewer than ten. Its specificity is unknown. This sample is part of a study of cytomegalovirus exposure and HLA in healthy donors. Study observations and caveats: Published work reported that the classifier diagnosed cytomegalovirus status with high specificity and sensitivity. Only CMV serostatus was available as immune exposure information.

In the PCR, 60 Vbeta and 13 Jbeta primers were used. Libraries were prepared by immunoSEQ multiplex PCR; TCRdb keeps only in-frame clonotypes and omits some of them. The table shows under 200,000 clones, with around 78% occurring only once. The sequence was collected from a female donor in good health and CMV-seronegative. The sample comprised PBMCs.

The CDR3 reads CATSGGFQGVGQPQHF. CDR3 sequence (DNA): TGTGCCACCAGCGGGGGATTTCAGGGGGTCGGGCAGCCCCAGCATTTT. V and J are TRBV15 and TRBJ1-5; 7 nucleotides match TRBD1. V was pared by 5 bases and J by 7 bases, with 14 bases of the junction left unmatched. The CDR3 is 16 amino acids. Germline V gene sequence: CDR1 LNHNV, CDR2 YYDKDF (reference sequence).